Given below is one TCR beta chain in context. This record comes from a study of OX40 agonist ivuxolimab in advanced cancers. V dropped 4 bases and J dropped 0 bases, with 10 bases sitting between them. Germline V CDR1 and CDR2: SGHKS, YYEKEE (reference sequence). This CDR3 has 14 residues. The method was immunoSEQ multiplex PCR; TCRdb's version includes in-frame clones alone and lacks a portion of them. The table has tens of thousands of clones, about 87% seen once; the top ten hold roughly 1.8%. Here the sequenced sample was CD4+ or CD8+ T cells sorted from blood, taken in a trial of the OX40 agonist ivuxolimab. This chain uses TRBV5-5 with TRBJ1-1; TRBD1 might be the D (6 bases). This clonotype was obtained from an adult with an advanced solid tumor such as melanoma, head and neck, liver or kidney cancer. CDR3 region: CASSQGHVNTEAFF. The CDR3 DNA is TGTGCCAGCAGCCAGGGACACGTGAACACTGAAGCTTTCTTT.